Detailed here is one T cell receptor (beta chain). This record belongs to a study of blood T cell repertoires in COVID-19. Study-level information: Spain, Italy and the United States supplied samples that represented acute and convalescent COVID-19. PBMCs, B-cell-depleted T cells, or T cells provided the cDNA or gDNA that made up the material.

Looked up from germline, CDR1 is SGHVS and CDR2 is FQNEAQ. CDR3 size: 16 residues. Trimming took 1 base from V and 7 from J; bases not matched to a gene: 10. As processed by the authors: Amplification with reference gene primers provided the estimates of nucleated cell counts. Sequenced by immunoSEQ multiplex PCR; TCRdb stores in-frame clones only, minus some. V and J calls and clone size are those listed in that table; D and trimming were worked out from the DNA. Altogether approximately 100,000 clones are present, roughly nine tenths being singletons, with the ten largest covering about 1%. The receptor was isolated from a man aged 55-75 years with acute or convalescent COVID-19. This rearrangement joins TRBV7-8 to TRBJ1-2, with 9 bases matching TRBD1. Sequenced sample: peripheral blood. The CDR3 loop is CASSLDLIQGASGYTF. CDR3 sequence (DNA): TGTGCCAGCAGCTTAGATCTAATACAGGGGGCGTCTGGCTACACCTTC.